These 18 T cell receptor beta chains were all obtained from the same sample, sequenced in a study of blood T cell repertoires in COVID-19. Sequenced by immunoSEQ multiplex PCR; TCRdb stores in-frame clones only, minus some. Of tens of thousands of clones listed, over 80% are singletons. Sequenced material: peripheral blood. The receptor source for this set is a human donor in a cohort sampled during active COVID-19.

CDR3 sequence (DNA): TGTGCCTCTCGGGGACTACAACAAGAGACCCAGTACTTC. It yields the protein CASRGLQQETQYF. This chain joins TRBV30 and TRBJ2-5, with TRBD2 identical over 7 bases. CDR1 is GTSNPN and CDR2 is SVGIG in the germline V gene (reference sequence). V lost 7 bases and J lost 2; bases outside the gene matches: 7. The CDR3 has 13 residues.

The V gene is TRBV6-5, the J gene TRBJ1-2; D is undetermined. The germline gives CDR1 MNHEY, CDR2 SVGAGI. The CDR3 is 13 amino acids. V gave up 5 bases and J gave up 4 bases, with 11 bases separating them. The CDR3: CASSPDGFYGYTF. The CDR3 coding sequence is TGTGCCAGCAGTCCCGACGGGTTCTATGGCTACACCTTC.

The chain couples TRBV5-3 to TRBJ2-7; TRBD1 aligns across 8 bases. TRBV5-3 carries the ORF label, with uncertain function. The V and J ends lost 3 bases and 5 bases, in that order; junction bases with no gene match: 7. CDR3 length equals 14 residues. The CDR3 DNA sequence: TGTGCCAGAAGCTCCCGGACAGGGAAGGACGAGCAGTACTTC. This codes for CARSSRTGKDEQYF.

The chain carries TRBV7-6 and TRBJ2-1; D gene uncertain. The CDR3 sequence is 12 residues long. Per the germline V gene, CDR1 is SGHVS and CDR2 is FNYEAQ. V was clipped by 0 bases and J by 9 bases, with 6 bases between them. The CDR3: CASSLAPGEQFF. CDR3 DNA sequence: TGTGCCAGCAGCTTAGCGCCAGGTGAGCAGTTCTTC.

This chain connects TRBV9 to TRBJ1-1; TRBD1 aligns across 10 bases. Germline CDR1 SGDLS, CDR2 YYNGEE. The CDR3 covers 15 residues. V shed 5 bases, J shed 1 base, and the junction held 5 bases outside the gene matches. The CDR3 protein is CASSEGTGANTEAFF. The DNA for the CDR3 is TGTGCCAGCAGTGAGGGGACAGGGGCGAACACTGAAGCTTTCTTT. The whole variable domain, filled in from reference TRBV9 and TRBJ1-1, reads DSGVTQTPKHLITATGQRVTLRCSPRSGDLSVYWYQQSLDQGLQFLIQYYNGEERAKGNILERFSAQQFPDLHSELNLSSLELGDSALYFCASSEGTGANTEAFFGQGTRLTVV.

The chain combines TRBV5-4 with TRBJ2-7, with a tentative D call TRBD1 (5 bases). CDR1 SGHNT and CDR2 YYREEE come from the germline V gene (reference sequence). V was clipped by 3 bases and J by 1 base, with 14 bases between them. The CDR3 spans 15 residues. The CDR3 loop reads CASSSKLGDSYEQYF. The CDR3 DNA is TGTGCCAGCAGCTCAAAATTAGGGGATTCCTACGAGCAGTACTTC.

The genes are TRBV5-6 and TRBJ1-3, with no clear D. Trimming pared 2 bases from V and 0 bases from J, leaving 3 bases between. The CDR3 sequence is 13 residues long. Germline CDR1 SGHDT, CDR2 YYEEEE. As DNA, the CDR3 is TGTGCCAGCAGCTTCAGCTCTGGAAACACCATATATTTT. Translation gives CASSFSSGNTIYF.

The rearrangement links TRBV29-1 to TRBJ2-1; D unresolved. Germline V lookup: CDR1 SQVTM, CDR2 ANQGSEA. This CDR3 has 11 residues. V was clipped by 4 bases and J by 11 bases, with 12 bases between them. The CDR3 coding sequence is TGCAGCGTTGGATCCGGAGTTCAGCAGTTCTTC. This codes for CSVGSGVQQFF.

This clone was detected only a few times. This chain uses TRBV28 with TRBJ2-3, with TRBD1 matching over 12 bases. Germline CDR1 is MDHEN and CDR2 is SYDVKM. There are 20 residues in the CDR3. The J segment lost 0 bases and the V segment lost 1 base, leaving 11 bases of the junction unmatched. CDR3 residues: CASSLYHRDRGPTSTDTQYF. CDR3 DNA: TGTGCCAGCAGTTTATACCACCGGGACAGGGGGCCTACTAGCACAGATACGCAGTATTTT.

This clone was recorded once. The chain recombines TRBV28 with TRBJ1-4, with D possibly matching TRBD1 (5 bases). Germline V gives CDR1 MDHEN, CDR2 SYDVKM. The germline V and J ends were trimmed by 3 bases and 4 bases, with 12 bases remaining between them. The CDR3 consists of 15 residues. The CDR3 bases are TGTGCCAGCAGTTTGGTGTCAGGGATTAATGAAAAACTGTTTTTT. Amino acid sequence: CASSLVSGINEKLFF.

The V call is TRBV11-3, the J call TRBJ2-5, with D tentatively TRBD1 (6 bases). CDR1 SGHNT and CDR2 YENEEA come from the germline V gene. There are 15 residues in the CDR3. Trimming removed 3 bases from V and 5 bases from J, with 16 bases in between. CDR3: CASSLLRGGAETQYF. The CDR3 region has the DNA TGTGCCAGCAGCTTGCTTCGTGGGGGCGCGGAGACCCAGTACTTC. Drawing the rest from reference TRBV11-3 and TRBJ2-5, the complete variable domain is EAGVVQSPRYKIIEKKQPVAFWCNPISGHNTLYWYLQNLGQGPELLIRYENEEAVDDSQLPKDRFSAERLKGVDSTLKIQPAELGDSAVYLCASSLLRGGAETQYFGPGTRLLVL.

This rearrangement joins TRBV4-1 to TRBJ2-3; 7 nucleotides agree with TRBD2. Germline V CDR1 and CDR2: MGHRA, YSYEKL. V gave up 0 bases and J gave up 3 bases; unmatched junction bases: 6. This CDR3 region has 16 residues. This CDR3 is CASSQDHSGNTDTQYF. The CDR3 region has the DNA TGCGCCAGCAGCCAAGATCACAGCGGGAATACAGATACGCAGTATTTT.

The V gene is TRBV10-3, the J gene TRBJ2-2; the match to TRBD2 covers 8 bases. The CDR3 runs 14 residues. Germline-derived CDR1 and CDR2 are ENHRY and SYGVKD. Trimming at V came to 9 bases and at J to 3 bases, leaving 6 bases not matched to a gene. DNA of the CDR3: TGTGCCATATCCGGGCGGGAGGACACCGGGGAGCTGTTTTTT. Translation: CAISGREDTGELFF.

The V gene is TRBV12-3 or TRBV12-4, the J gene TRBJ2-2; D possibly corresponds to TRBD2 (6 bases). This CDR3 region has 13 residues. V lost 9 bases to trimming and J lost 1 base, with 9 bases between them. The DNA of the CDR3 is TGTGCCAGTGTCGGGGGGAACACCGGGGAGCTGTTTTTT. Its protein is CASVGGNTGELFF.

V gene TRBV2 combines with J gene TRBJ2-1, with a possible D match to TRBD2 (5 bases). Germline CDR1 and CDR2: SNHLY and FYNNEI. The CDR3 is made up of 13 amino acids. V was pared by 5 bases and J by 2 bases, with 7 bases between. This CDR3 is CASSPGTYNEQFF. CDR3 DNA: TGTGCCAGCAGTCCCGGGACCTACAATGAGCAGTTCTTC.

J is TRBJ2-6 and V is TRBV5-1; TRBD1 is a possible D gene (5 bases). This CDR3 spans 14 amino acids. The germline gives CDR1 SGHRS, CDR2 YFSETQ. Between the trimmed V and J ends, which lost 4 bases and 0 bases, there was a span of 5 bases. This chain's CDR3 is CASSDSSGANVLTF. The CDR3, as DNA: TGCGCCAGCAGCGACAGCTCTGGGGCCAACGTCCTGACTTTC.

The chain is built from TRBV30 and TRBJ1-2, with D unresolved. Trimming took 4 bases from V and 7 from J, leaving 19 bases between them. Per germline, CDR1 GTSNPN and CDR2 SVGIG (reference sequence). CDR3 size: 14 residues. CDR3: CAWTVGVVWTGYTF. The CDR3 nucleotides are TGTGCCTGGACCGTCGGGGTTGTGTGGACTGGCTACACCTTC.

The chain is built from TRBV7-8 and TRBJ1-5; TRBD1 aligns across 9 bases. Germline-derived CDR1 and CDR2 are SGHVS and FQNEAQ. Germline trimming cut 5 bases from V and 3 bases from J; bases unmatched to any gene: 17. This CDR3 comprises 19 residues. The CDR3 sequence is CASSPKPGTGSRNNQPQHF. The DNA of the CDR3 is TGTGCCAGCAGCCCCAAGCCGGGGACAGGGTCGCGGAACAATCAGCCCCAGCATTTT.